These T cell receptor beta chains were read from a single sample in a study of T-cell reconstitution after alpha-beta-depleted transplantation in children. TCRdb used MiXCR to reprocess the PCR reads, holding one entry per CDR3 protein. The repertoire holds 700,000 to 950,000 distinct CDR3 sequences, with less than 20% as singletons. Here the sequenced sample was PBMCs, mostly from graft donor cells, taken 360 days after TCRalphabeta/CD19-depleted stem cell transplant. All receptors derive from a male patient younger than 18 who had a stem cell transplant for acute lymphoblastic leukemia, so the T cells may come from the graft donor. The CDR3 runs from the conserved cysteine through the conserved F or W. The D gene is left open where the match is weak. Clone sizes are given selectively: once, few, many, or a class where the clone is expanded.

v_gene	j_gene	abundance	d_gene	CDR3nt	CDR3aa
TRBV20-1	TRBJ2-7	few	TRBD2	TGCAGTGCTAGATCTAGCGGGAGGGCCCACGAGCAGTACTTC	CSARSSGRAHEQYF
TRBV24-1	TRBJ2-3	.	TRBD2	TGTGCCACCAGTGATTTGCAATTGCGGGAGGGATCAGATACGCAGTATTTT	CATSDLQLREGSDTQYF
TRBV20-1	TRBJ2-2	many	TRBD1	TGCAGTGCTAGAGGACAGGGGGCCGCCGGGGAGCTGTTTTTT	CSARGQGAAGELFF
TRBV7-8	TRBJ2-7	.	.	TGTGCCAGCAGCTTGAGGGGACCTCTATCCCCCTCCTACGAGCAGTACTTC	CASSLRGPLSPSYEQYF
TRBV7-9	TRBJ2-5	few	.	TGTGCCAGCAGGGGACCCGGCGATGAGACCCAGTACTTC	CASRGPGDETQYF
TRBV12-5	TRBJ1-4	.	.	TGTGCTAGTGGTTTGCACGAAAAACTGTTTTTT	CASGLHEKLFF
TRBV7-6	TRBJ2-7	.	TRBD1	TGTGCCAGCAGCTCTTACGGGACAGACTACGAGCAGTACTTC	CASSSYGTDYEQYF
TRBV2	TRBJ2-2	many	.	TGTGCCAGCAGACGACGGACAGCGAACACCGGGGAGCTGTTTTTT	CASRRRTANTGELFF
TRBV10-3	TRBJ2-1	.	.	TGTGCCATCAGTGAGTCTGTGAATGAGCAGTTCTTC	CAISESVNEQFF
TRBV7-9	TRBJ2-3	.	.	TGTGCCAGCAGCGCATTGCCCCTGGATTCGCAGTATTTT	CASSALPLDSQYF
TRBV29-1	TRBJ2-5	few	.	TGCAGCGTTACGGGCAGGGCGGGGGAGACCCAGTACTTC	CSVTGRAGETQYF
TRBV28	TRBJ2-7	.	.	TGTGCCAGCAGACAACAAGAGGTGTCCTACGAGCAGTACTTC	CASRQQEVSYEQYF
TRBV20-1	TRBJ1-5	few	.	TGCAGTGCTAGAAGTAAGTGGCGAAATCAGCCCCAGCATTTT	CSARSKWRNQPQHF
TRBV29-1	TRBJ2-5	many	TRBD1	TGCAGCGTTGAGGGAGGACAGGGGGACATCCTGGAGACCCAGTACTTC	CSVEGGQGDILETQYF
TRBV11-2	TRBJ2-2	few	TRBD2	TGTGCCAGCAGCTGGTCGACGGGGTTAGCGGGATGGTCCGGGGAGCTGTTTTTT	CASSWSTGLAGWSGELFF
TRBV4-1	TRBJ2-2	.	.	TGCGCCAGCAGCCAACAGCGGACAGCCCCGGAGCTGTTTTTT	CASSQQRTAPELFF
TRBV7-3	TRBJ2-1	.	.	TGTGCCAGCAGCTTAACGTATGGTAGGGGGTATGAGCAGTTCTTC	CASSLTYGRGYEQFF
TRBV20-1	TRBJ2-4	many	TRBD1	TGCAGTGCCCGGGGACAGGCGACTAACATTCAGTACTTC	CSARGQATNIQYF
TRBV15	TRBJ2-1	.	TRBD2	TGTGCCACCAGCCTTACTAGCGGGAGGGCCGGTATCTATGAGCAGTTCTTC	CATSLTSGRAGIYEQFF
TRBV18	TRBJ2-1	few	TRBD2	TGTGCCAGCTCACCCAGACTAGCGGGAGGGTTGGAGCAGTTCTTC	CASSPRLAGGLEQFF
TRBV5-6	TRBJ2-7	.	TRBD1	TGTGCCAGCAGCCTACGACAGGGGTGGAACGAGCAGTACTTC	CASSLRQGWNEQYF
TRBV12-3/TRBV12-4	TRBJ2-4	few	.	TGTGCCAGCAGTCCCAGGGGTAGGGCTGGGGCCAAAAACATTCAGTACTTC	CASSPRGRAGAKNIQYF